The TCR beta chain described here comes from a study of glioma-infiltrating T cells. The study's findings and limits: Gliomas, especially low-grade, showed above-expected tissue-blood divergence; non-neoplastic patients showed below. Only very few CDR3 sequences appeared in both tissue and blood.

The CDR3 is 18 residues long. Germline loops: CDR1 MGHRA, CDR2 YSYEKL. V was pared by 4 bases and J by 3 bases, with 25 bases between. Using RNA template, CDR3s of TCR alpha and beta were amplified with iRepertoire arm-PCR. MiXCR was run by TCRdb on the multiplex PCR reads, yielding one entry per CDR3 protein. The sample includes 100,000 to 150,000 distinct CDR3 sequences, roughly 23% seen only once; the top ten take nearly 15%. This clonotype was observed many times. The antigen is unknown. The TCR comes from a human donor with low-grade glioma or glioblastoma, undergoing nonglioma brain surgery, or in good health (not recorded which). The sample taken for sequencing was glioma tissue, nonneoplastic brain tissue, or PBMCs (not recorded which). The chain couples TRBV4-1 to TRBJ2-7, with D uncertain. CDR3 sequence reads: CASSPLGTVTGMNYEQYF. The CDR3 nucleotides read TGCGCCAGCAGCCCCCTGGGAACAGTTACCGGCATGAACTACGAGCAGTACTTC.